The 15 T cell receptor beta chains given below trace back to one sample, sequenced in a study of T cells in localized non-small cell lung cancer. Clones were read by immunoSEQ multiplex PCR, and TCRdb kept only the in-frame ones, dropping some. The data hold 20,000 to 25,000 clones, with about 85% observed a single time. The sample here was PBMCs, taken before any cancer treatment. The origin of the receptors is a man aged 35 to 69 with stage II squamous cell lung carcinoma.

The gene calls are TRBV4-3 and TRBJ1-1; D is possibly TRBD1 (5 bases). Germline CDR1 reads LGHNA; CDR2 reads YSLEER. V lost 1 base and J 5 bases, leaving 14 bases between the germline ends. The CDR3 totals 15 residues. CDR3 in amino acids: CASSQVVQGGTEAFF. The CDR3 DNA reads TGCGCCAGCAGCCAAGTCGTTCAGGGCGGGACTGAAGCTTTCTTT.

The chain links TRBV19 to TRBJ1-1; TRBD1 aligns across 8 bases. Germline V gene data show CDR1 as LNHDA and CDR2 as SQIVND (reference sequence). Germline trimming cut 7 bases from V and 3 bases from J; bases unmatched to any gene: 4. This CDR3 has 13 residues. Written as DNA, the CDR3 is TGTGCCAGTAAAGACAGGGGTTACACTGAAGCTTTCTTT. This encodes CASKDRGYTEAFF.

This clone has a single count. The rearrangement joins TRBV5-1 to TRBJ2-7; possible D gene TRBD2, 6 bases. CDR3 length: 15 residues. Germline lookup yields CDR1 SGHRS and CDR2 YFSETQ. The germline V and J ends were trimmed by 3 bases and 0 bases, with 13 bases remaining between them. Here the CDR3 DNA reads TGCGCCAGCAGCTCCCCTAGCGATCTCTCCTACGAGCAGTACTTC. Encoded protein: CASSSPSDLSYEQYF.

This chain links TRBV5-8 with TRBJ2-6; D possibly corresponds to TRBD2 (5 bases). CDR1 SGHTS and CDR2 YDEGEE come from the germline V gene. This CDR3 has 15 residues. The ends were cut back, 7 bases at V and 0 bases at J, with 11 bases in the middle. The CDR3 sequence: CASGPGNSGANVLTF. The CDR3 DNA is TGTGCCAGCGGACCCGGGAACTCTGGGGCCAACGTCCTGACTTTC.

This clone came up once. This chain links TRBV30 with TRBJ1-3; 9 positions agree with TRBD1. CDR1 and CDR2 (germline): GTSNPN, SVGIG (reference sequence). V gave up 2 bases and J gave up 2 bases; unmatched junction bases: 22. The CDR3 is made up of 21 amino acids. The CDR3 loop reads CAWSTPSWTGASSGAGNTIYF. CDR3 nucleotides: TGTGCCTGGAGTACCCCGTCGTGGACAGGGGCATCTTCGGGAGCTGGAAACACCATATATTTT.

V is TRBV30 and J is TRBJ2-7, with a weak D call TRBD1 (5 bases). This CDR3 region has 17 residues. V lost 2 bases and J 4 bases, leaving 24 bases between the germline ends. The germline gives CDR1 GTSNPN, CDR2 SVGIG (reference sequence). The CDR3 loop reads CAWSSIGERSDSYEQYF. For the CDR3, the DNA is TGTGCCTGGAGTTCAATAGGGGAAAGAAGTGATTCTTACGAGCAGTACTTC.

The V gene is TRBV19, the J gene TRBJ2-1; 11 nucleotides match TRBD2. The CDR3 loop spans 18 amino acids. V lost 3 bases, J lost 4 bases, and 11 bases stayed unmatched. In germline, CDR1 is LNHDA, CDR2 SQIVND (reference sequence). CDR3 nucleotides: TGTGCCAGTAGTATGTTTAACCTAGCGGGAGGTAGTTACAATGAGCAGTTCTTC. It translates to CASSMFNLAGGSYNEQFF.

The sample holds a few counts of this clone. The V and J genes are TRBV6-1 and TRBJ1-1; 9 bases match TRBD1. V lost 8 bases, J lost 6 bases, and 7 bases stayed unmatched. From germline, CDR1 is MNHNS and CDR2 SASEGT. The CDR3 length is 13 residues. CDR3 amino acids: CASPRDRESEAFF. In DNA, the CDR3 is TGTGCCAGCCCAAGGGACAGGGAGTCTGAAGCTTTCTTT.

The chain is built from TRBV19 and TRBJ2-1; D remains ambiguous. Germline-derived CDR1 and CDR2 are LNHDA and SQIVND (reference sequence). The V and J ends lost 4 bases and 4 bases respectively, with 8 bases between them. The CDR3 sequence is 13 residues long. CDR3: CASSKSIYNEQFF. CDR3 DNA sequence: TGTGCCAGTAGTAAGTCGATTTACAATGAGCAGTTCTTC.

The genes are TRBV7-3 and TRBJ2-3; a possible D gene is TRBD1 (6 bases). Trimming shortened V by 5 bases and J by 6 bases, and 18 bases separated the two germline ends. The CDR3 runs 15 residues. The germline V gene encodes CDR1 SGHTA and CDR2 FQGTGA. CDR3 sequence: CASSRQAARGDTQYF. CDR3 DNA: TGTGCCAGCAGCCGACAGGCCGCTCGCGGGGATACGCAGTATTTT. Full variable domain (missing parts from reference TRBV7-3 and TRBJ2-3): GAGVSQTPSNKVTEKGKYVELRCDPISGHTALYWYRQSLGQGPEFLIYFQGTGAADDSGLPNDRFFAVRPEGSVSTLKIQRTERGDSAVYLCASSRQAARGDTQYFGPGTRLTVL.

The rearrangement links TRBV18 to TRBJ2-7; 10 nucleotides agree with TRBD2. After removal of 3 bases from V and 5 bases from J, the junction contained 4 bases not matched to a gene. The CDR3 sequence is 14 residues long. Germline V CDR1 and CDR2: KGHSH, LQKENI. The chain's CDR3 is CASSPGTSEDEQYF. Here the CDR3 DNA reads TGTGCCAGCTCACCCGGGACTAGCGAGGACGAGCAGTACTTC.

The rearrangement links TRBV30 to TRBJ2-7; 7 bases align to TRBD1. Trimming removed 1 base from V and 0 bases from J; junction bases left unmatched: 3. The CDR3 has 14 amino acids. Germline V gene lookup returns CDR1 GTSNPN and CDR2 SVGIG (reference sequence). The CDR3 spells CAWSGRDSSYEQYF. The CDR3 bases are TGTGCCTGGAGTGGCCGGGACAGCTCCTACGAGCAGTACTTC.

The genes are TRBV2 and TRBJ1-1; no definite D call. Per the germline V gene, CDR1 is SNHLY and CDR2 is FYNNEI. Trimming removed 6 bases from V and 2 bases from J, with 7 bases in between. This CDR3 spans 12 amino acids. The CDR3 DNA sequence: TGTGCCAGCAGGCGGGGTAACACTGAAGCTTTCTTT. Translating gives CASRRGNTEAFF.

The gene calls are TRBV7-2 and TRBJ1-4; D is unclear. CDR3 length: 16 residues. CDR1 is SGHTA, CDR2 FQGNSA, per germline. The V gene lost 0 bases and the J gene lost 5 bases, with 13 bases spanning the gap. The CDR3 is CASSLARGRGNEKLFF. The CDR3 coding sequence is TGTGCCAGCAGCTTAGCGCGAGGTAGAGGGAATGAAAAACTGTTTTTT. The entire variable domain, with the rest obtained from reference TRBV7-2 and TRBJ1-4, is as follows: GAGVSQSPSNKVTEKGKDVELRCDPISGHTALYWYRQSLGQGLEFLIYFQGNSAPDKSGLPSDRFSAERTGGSVSTLTIQRTQQEDSAVYLCASSLARGRGNEKLFFGSGTQLSVL.

CDR3 DNA sequence: TGTGCCAGCTCACCACCTAACTCAGTTCAGGGGATGATGGGCGGTAACTATGGCTACACCTTC. Translation gives CASSPPNSVQGMMGGNYGYTF. The V gene is TRBV18, the J gene TRBJ1-2; D is perhaps TRBD1 (6 bases). Trimming shortened V by 0 bases and J by 1 base, and 27 bases separated the two germline ends. This CDR3 has 21 amino acids. Germline lookup yields CDR1 KGHSH and CDR2 LQKENI. The full variable domain, its missing parts supplied by reference TRBV18 and TRBJ1-2, is NAGVMQNPRHLVRRRGQEARLRCSPMKGHSHVYWYRQLPEEGLKFMVYLQKENIIDESGMPKERFSAEFPKEGPSILRIQQVVRGDSAAYFCASSPPNSVQGMMGGNYGYTFGSGTRLTVV.